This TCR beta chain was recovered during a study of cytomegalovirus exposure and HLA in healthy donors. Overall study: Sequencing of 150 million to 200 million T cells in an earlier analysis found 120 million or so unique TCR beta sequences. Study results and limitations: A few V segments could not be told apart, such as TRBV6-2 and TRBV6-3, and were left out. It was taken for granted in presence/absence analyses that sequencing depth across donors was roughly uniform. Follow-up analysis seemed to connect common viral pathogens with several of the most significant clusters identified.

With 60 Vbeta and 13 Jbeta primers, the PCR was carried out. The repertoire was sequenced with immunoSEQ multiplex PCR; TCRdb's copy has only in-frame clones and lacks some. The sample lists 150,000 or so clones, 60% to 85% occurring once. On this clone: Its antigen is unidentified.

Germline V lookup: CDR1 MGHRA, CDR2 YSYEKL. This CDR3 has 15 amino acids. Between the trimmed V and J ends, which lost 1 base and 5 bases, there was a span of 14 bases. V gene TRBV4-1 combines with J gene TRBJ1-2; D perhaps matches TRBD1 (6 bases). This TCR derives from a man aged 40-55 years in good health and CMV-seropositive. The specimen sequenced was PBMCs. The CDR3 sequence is CASSQASGVGYGYTF. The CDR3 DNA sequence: TGCGCCAGCAGCCAAGCATCAGGGGTTGGGTATGGCTACACCTTC.